This T cell receptor beta chain was documented in a study of CD8+ T cells in alopecia areata. Background on the study: Tofacitinib continued for 6 to 18 months and was then withheld for 6 months. Severity scores in treated patients reflected the percentage of scalp affected. Study results and caveats: Patients displayed less clarity in TCR sharing than mice, a finding possibly related to HLA.

CDR1 and CDR2 from the germline V gene are DFQATT and SNEGSKA (reference sequence). Trimming took off 0 bases at V and 7 bases at J, with 6 bases between the two ends. The CDR3 has 11 residues. Treatment of the sample: oral pan-JAK inhibitor, 5-10 mg twice daily. This clone occurred once. No antigen is known for it. Other DNA sequences from this sample encode an identical CDR3 as well. RNA, once extracted, was reverse transcribed into cDNA for use as the sequencing template. Using immunoSEQ multiplex PCR, the repertoire was profiled, and TCRdb retains in-frame clones only, with some absent. The table lists about 210,000 clones, 50% to 70% of them singletons.

The source is a human donor with alopecia areata. This sequence joins TRBV20-1 and TRBJ1-2; D gene unclear. Source: CD4+ T cells sorted from blood, taken at week 4, from a patient treated with tofacitinib. This CDR3 is CSAREGSGYTF. CDR3 bases: TGCAGTGCTAGAGAGGGAAGTGGCTACACCTTC.